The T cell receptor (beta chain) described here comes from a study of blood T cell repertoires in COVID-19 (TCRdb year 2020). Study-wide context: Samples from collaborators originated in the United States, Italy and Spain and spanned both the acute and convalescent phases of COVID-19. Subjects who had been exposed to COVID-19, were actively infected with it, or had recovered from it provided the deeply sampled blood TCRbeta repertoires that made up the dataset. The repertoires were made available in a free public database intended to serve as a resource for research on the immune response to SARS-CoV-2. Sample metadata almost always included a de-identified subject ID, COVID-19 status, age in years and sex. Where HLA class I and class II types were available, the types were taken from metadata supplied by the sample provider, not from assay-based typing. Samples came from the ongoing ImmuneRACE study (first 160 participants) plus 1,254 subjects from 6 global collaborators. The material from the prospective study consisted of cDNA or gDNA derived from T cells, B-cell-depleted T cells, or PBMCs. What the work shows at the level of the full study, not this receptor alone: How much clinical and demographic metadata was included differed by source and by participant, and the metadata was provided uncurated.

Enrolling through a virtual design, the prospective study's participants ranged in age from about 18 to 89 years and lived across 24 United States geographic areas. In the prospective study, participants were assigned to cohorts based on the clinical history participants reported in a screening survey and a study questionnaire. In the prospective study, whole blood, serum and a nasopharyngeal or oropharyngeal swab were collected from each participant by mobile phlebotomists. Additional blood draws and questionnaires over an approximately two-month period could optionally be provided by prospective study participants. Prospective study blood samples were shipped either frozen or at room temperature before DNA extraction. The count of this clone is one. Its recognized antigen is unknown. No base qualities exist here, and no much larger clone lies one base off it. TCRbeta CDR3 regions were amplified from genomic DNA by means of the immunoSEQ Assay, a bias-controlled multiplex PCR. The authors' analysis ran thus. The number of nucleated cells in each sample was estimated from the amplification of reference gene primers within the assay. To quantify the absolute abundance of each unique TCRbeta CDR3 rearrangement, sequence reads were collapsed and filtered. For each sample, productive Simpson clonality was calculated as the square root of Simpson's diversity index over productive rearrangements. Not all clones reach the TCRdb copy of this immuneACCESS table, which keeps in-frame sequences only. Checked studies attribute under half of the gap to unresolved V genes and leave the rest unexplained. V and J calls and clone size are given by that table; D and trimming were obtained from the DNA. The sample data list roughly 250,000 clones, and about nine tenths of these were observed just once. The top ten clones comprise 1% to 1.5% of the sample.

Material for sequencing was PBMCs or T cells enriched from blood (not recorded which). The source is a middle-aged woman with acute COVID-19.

The CDR3: CASSLDMIDYKDGYTF. The DNA reads as follows: TGTGCCAGCAGTTTGGACATGATTGATTACAAAGATGGCTACACCTTC. Recombination joined TRBV28 with TRBJ1-2; TRBD1 could be the D gene, as 5 bases match. The germline V gene supplies CDR1 MDHEN and CDR2 SYDVKM. V was cut back by 3 bases and J by 6 bases, leaving a gap of 20 bases between them. The cysteine opens and the phenylalanine closes a CDR3 of 16 amino acids. Just CDR3 DNA is preserved here, 48 bases in frame from base 1.